This entry concerns a single T cell receptor beta chain. Its antigen specificity is not known. Base qualities are missing; no much larger clone stands one base away. Here V drops 1 base and J drops 1 base, and the junction holds 5 bases not matched to any gene. In the germline V gene (reference sequence), CDR1 corresponds to SGHKS and CDR2 to YYEKEE. Inclusive of the bounding cysteine and phenylalanine, the CDR3 is 16 residues long. Kept here is only the CDR3 DNA, which spans 48 bases and is read in frame from base 1. These data come from a study of Ad26.COV2.S vaccination and SARS-CoV-2 variants (dated by TCRdb to the early 2020s). For the wider study: Vaccine-arm donors were drawn from COV1001, a multicentre, randomized, double-blind, placebo-controlled phase I-IIa trial of Ad26.COV2.S in healthy adults. Ad26.COV2.S was administered intramuscularly at 5 x 10^10 or 1 x 10^11 viral particles, either as a single shot or as two shots given 56 days apart. TCRbeta repertoire sequencing was used to assess the specificity and breadth of SARS-CoV-2-reactive T cell receptors after Ad26.COV2.S vaccination. A total of 32 samples were included in the TCR-sequenced set, comprising roughly 20 Ad26.COV2.S vaccine recipients, 5 placebo recipients and 8 SARS-CoV-2 convalescent individuals. Trial participants were randomized into five groups of five: low-dose or high-dose Ad26.COV2.S given once or twice, or placebo on both occasions. Throughout the experiments and outcome assessment, investigators stayed blinded to trial group allocation.

What the work shows at the level of the full study, not this receptor alone: The study was not powered for comparison of responses between vaccine doses or regimens. After vaccination, spike-specific CD8+ and CD4+ T cell responses were reported to show substantial breadth. Non-spike TCR breadth was comparable between vaccine and placebo recipients, consistent with the vaccine containing only spike. Spike-specific TCR breadth was higher in Ad26.COV2.S recipients than in placebo recipients (P = 0.0014). The authors noted that total T cell responses may have been underestimated by the TCR breadth and depth analyses.

What this sample's treatment or condition label stands for: over 15 received Ad26.COV2.S at low or high dose, single or two shots; about 5 received placebo; per-sample allocation not given. For vaccine and placebo recipients, the sequenced repertoires came from samples collected on day 63 after the first injection. Between 29 July and 7 August 2020, Cohort 1b enrolled about two dozen adults aged 18-55 years at one site in Boston, USA. As a vaccine, Ad26.COV2.S was a replication-incompetent adenovirus type 26 vector that expressed a prefusion-stabilized SARS-CoV-2 spike protein derived from the original Wuhan strain. TCRbeta CDR3 regions were sequenced with the immunoSEQ Assay. After extraction, genomic DNA underwent amplification by bias-controlled multiplex PCR, followed by high-throughput sequencing. On the authors' methods: To quantify the absolute abundance of every unique TCRbeta CDR3 region, sequences were collapsed and filtered. T cell fraction was estimated by normalizing TCRbeta template counts to usable DNA, which was measured by amplifying reference genes present in all nucleated cells. Repertoire TCRs were annotated as SARS-CoV-2-specific by exact matching of V gene, CDR3 amino acid sequence and J gene to a known reactive TCR set. MIRA supplied the reference SARS-CoV-2 TCR set, which was filtered for enrichment in COVID-19-positive ImmuneCODE repertoires so that public or cross-reactive TCRs were removed. Drawing on the MIRA antigens, annotated TCRs were analysed further at the level of specific ORF or position within ORF. Breadth was defined as annotated unique rearrangements over total unique productive rearrangements; depth was the summed frequency of those rearrangements. TCR breadth was compared between groups using two-sided Wilcoxon rank-sum tests. In TCRdb, the immuneACCESS table is reduced to in-frame sequences with V and J assigned. These tables do not hold every clone; where another copy was compared, an unresolved V gene accounts for under half, and the others remain unexplained. V, J and clone size reflect that table, while D and trimming were determined from the DNA. Counted in this sample were approximately 300,000 clones; around four fifths of them appeared once. The top ten hold approximately 2% of the sample.

The sequence links TRBV5-5 to TRBJ2-7; 10 junctional bases match TRBD1. This clonotype originated in a person between 18 and 59 years old who received the Ad26.COV2.S COVID-19 vaccine or a placebo. The specimen was peripheral blood, collected in a trial of Ad26.COV2.S vaccine versus placebo. The DNA sequence is as follows: TGTGCCAGCAGCTTGCCAAGGGGACAGGGGTCCTACGAGCAGTACTTC. Its translation is CASSLPRGQGSYEQYF.